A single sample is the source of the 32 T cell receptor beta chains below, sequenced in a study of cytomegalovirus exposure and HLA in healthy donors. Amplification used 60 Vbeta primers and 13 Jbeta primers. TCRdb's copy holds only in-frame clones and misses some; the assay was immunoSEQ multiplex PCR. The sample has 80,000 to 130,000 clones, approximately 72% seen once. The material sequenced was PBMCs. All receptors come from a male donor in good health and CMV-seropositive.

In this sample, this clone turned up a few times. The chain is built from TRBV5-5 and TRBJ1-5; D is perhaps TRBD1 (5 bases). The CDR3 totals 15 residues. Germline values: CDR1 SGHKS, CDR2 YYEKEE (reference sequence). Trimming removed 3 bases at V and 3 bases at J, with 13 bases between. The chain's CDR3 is CASSSGSGVNQPQHF. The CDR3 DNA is TGTGCCAGCAGCTCAGGGTCGGGAGTCAATCAGCCCCAGCATTTT.

The CDR3 sequence: CASSGLTGDSNQPQHF. The CDR3 DNA reads TGCGCCAGCAGTGGATTGACAGGGGATAGCAATCAGCCCCAGCATTTT. The genes are TRBV10-1 and TRBJ1-5; 8 nucleotides align to TRBD1. The germline V gene encodes CDR1 WNHNN and CDR2 SYGVQD (reference sequence). J was trimmed by 0 bases and V by 4 bases; bases with no gene match: 5. The CDR3 has 16 residues.

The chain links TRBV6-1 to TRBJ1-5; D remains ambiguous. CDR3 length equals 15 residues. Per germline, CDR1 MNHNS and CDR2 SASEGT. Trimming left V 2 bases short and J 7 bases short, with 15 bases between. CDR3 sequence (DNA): TGTGCCAGCAGTGAAATGCAGGCGGGGAGGCAGCCCCAGCATTTT. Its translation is CASSEMQAGRQPQHF.

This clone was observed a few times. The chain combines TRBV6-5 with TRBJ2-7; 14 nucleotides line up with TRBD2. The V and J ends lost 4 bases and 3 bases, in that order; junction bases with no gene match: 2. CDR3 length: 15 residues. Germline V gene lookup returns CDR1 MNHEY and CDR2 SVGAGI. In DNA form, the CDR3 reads TGTGCCAGCAGTTTTGGACTAGCGGGGGGCTACGAGCAGTACTTC. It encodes CASSFGLAGGYEQYF.

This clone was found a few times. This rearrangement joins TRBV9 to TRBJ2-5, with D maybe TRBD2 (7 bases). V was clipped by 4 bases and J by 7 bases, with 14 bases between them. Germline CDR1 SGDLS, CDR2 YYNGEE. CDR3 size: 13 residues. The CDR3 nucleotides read TGTGCCAGCAGCCTCGCGGGGGCGGGGACCCAGTACTTC. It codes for CASSLAGAGTQYF.

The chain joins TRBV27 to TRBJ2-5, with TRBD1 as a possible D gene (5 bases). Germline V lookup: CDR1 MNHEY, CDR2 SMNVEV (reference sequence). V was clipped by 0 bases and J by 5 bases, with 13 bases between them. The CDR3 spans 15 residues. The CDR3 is CASSLSYPAGETQYF. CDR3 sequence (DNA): TGTGCCAGCAGTTTATCGTATCCAGCAGGGGAGACCCAGTACTTC.

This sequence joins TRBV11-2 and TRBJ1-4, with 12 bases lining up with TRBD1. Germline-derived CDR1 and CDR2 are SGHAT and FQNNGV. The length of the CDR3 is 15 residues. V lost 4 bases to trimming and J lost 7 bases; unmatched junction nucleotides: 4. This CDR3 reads CASSSRDRGLEKLFF. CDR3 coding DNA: TGTGCCAGCAGCTCCAGGGACAGGGGGCTTGAAAAACTGTTTTTT.

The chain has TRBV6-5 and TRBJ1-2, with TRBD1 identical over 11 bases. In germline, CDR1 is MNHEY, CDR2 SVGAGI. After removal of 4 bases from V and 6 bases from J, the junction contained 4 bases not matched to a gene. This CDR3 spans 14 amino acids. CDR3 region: CASSSWDRGNGYTF. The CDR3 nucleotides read TGTGCCAGCAGTTCTTGGGACAGGGGGAATGGCTACACCTTC.

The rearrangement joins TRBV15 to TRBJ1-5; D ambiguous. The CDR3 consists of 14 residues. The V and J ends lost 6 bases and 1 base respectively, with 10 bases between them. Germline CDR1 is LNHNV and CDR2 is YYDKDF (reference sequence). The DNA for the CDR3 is TGTGCCACCAGGAAGGAGATCAGCAATCAGCCCCAGCATTTT. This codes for CATRKEISNQPQHF.

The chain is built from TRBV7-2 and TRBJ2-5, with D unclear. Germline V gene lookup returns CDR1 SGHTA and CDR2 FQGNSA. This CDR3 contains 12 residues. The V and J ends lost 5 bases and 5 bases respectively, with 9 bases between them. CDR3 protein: CASSTTGETQYF. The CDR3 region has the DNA TGTGCCAGCAGCACAACCGGGGAGACCCAGTACTTC.

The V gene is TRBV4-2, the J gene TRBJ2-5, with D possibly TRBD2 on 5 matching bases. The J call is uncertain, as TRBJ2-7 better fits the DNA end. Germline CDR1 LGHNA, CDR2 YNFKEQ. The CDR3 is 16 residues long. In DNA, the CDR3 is TGTGCCAGCAGCCAAGAAGGAGCGGTGAGCTCCTACGAGCAGTACTTC. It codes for CASSQEGAVSSYEQYF.

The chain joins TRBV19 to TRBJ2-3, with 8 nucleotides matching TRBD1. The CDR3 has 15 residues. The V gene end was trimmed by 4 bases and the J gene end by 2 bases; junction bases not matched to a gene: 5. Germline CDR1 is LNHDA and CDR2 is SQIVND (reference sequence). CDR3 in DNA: TGTGCCAGTAGTAGAGGGACAGGAGCCACAGATACGCAGTATTTT. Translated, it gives CASSRGTGATDTQYF.

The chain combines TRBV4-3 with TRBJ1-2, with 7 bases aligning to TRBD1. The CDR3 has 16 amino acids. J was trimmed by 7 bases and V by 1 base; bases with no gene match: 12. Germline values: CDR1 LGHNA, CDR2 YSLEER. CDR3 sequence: CASSQGRPTTGSGYTF. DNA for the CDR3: TGCGCCAGCAGCCAAGGGCGCCCGACGACAGGGTCTGGCTACACCTTC.

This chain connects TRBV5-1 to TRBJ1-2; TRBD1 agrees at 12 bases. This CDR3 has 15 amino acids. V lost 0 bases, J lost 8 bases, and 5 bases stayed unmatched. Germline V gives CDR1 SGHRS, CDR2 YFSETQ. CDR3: CASSLGGTGGEGYTF. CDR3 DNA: TGCGCCAGCAGCTTGGGAGGGACAGGGGGCGAAGGCTACACCTTC.

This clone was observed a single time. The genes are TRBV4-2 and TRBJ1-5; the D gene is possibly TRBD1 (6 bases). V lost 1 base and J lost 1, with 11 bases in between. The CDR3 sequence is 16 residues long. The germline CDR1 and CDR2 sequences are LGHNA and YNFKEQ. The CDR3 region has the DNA TGTGCCAGCAGCCAAGTCGGGGGGCAAAGCAATCAGCCCCAGCATTTT. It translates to CASSQVGGQSNQPQHF.

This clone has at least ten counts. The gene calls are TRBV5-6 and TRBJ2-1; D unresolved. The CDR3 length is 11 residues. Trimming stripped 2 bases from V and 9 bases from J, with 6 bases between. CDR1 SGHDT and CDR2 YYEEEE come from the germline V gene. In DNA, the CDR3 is TGTGCCAGCAGCTTTAGTCGTGAGCAGTTCTTC. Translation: CASSFSREQFF.

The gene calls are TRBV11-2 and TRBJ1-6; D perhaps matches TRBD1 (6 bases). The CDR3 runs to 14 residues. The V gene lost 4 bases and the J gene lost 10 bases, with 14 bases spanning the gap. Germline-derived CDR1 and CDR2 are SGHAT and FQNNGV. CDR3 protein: CASSSRTAGSPLHF. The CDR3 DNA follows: TGTGCCAGCAGCTCTAGGACAGCTGGGTCACCCCTCCACTTT.

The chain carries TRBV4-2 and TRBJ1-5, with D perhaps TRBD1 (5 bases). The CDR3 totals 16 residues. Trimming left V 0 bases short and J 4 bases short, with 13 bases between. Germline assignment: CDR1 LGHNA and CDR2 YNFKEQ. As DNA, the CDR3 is TGTGCCAGCAGCCAAGACAATATGGGGCCAAATCAGCCCCAGCATTTT. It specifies CASSQDNMGPNQPQHF.

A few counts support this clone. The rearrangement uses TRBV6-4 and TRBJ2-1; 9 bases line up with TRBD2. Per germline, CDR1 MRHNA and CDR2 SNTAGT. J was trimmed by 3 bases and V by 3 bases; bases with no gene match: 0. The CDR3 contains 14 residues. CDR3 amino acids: CASSERGGYNEQFF. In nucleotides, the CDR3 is TGTGCCAGCAGTGAGCGGGGGGGCTACAATGAGCAGTTCTTC.

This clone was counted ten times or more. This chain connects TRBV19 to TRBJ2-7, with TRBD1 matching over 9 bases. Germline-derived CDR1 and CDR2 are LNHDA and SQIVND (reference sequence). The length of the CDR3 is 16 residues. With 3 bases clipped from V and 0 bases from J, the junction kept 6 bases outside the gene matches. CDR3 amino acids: CASSMEGTGYSYEQYF. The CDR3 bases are TGTGCCAGTAGTATGGAGGGGACAGGGTACTCCTACGAGCAGTACTTC. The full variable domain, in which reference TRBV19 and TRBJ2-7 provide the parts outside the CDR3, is DGGITQSPKYLFRKEGQNVTLSCEQNLNHDAMYWYRQDPGQGLRLIYYSQIVNDFQKGDIAEGYSVSREKKESFPLTVTSAQKNPTAFYLCASSMEGTGYSYEQYFGPGTRLTVT.

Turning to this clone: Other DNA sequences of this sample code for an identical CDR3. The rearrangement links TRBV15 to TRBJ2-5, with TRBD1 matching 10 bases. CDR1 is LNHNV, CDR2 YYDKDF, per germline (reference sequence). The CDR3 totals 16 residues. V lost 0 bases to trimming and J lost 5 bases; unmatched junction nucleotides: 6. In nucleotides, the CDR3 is TGTGCCACCAGCAGAGAGTCGACAGGGGGCGGTGAGACCCAGTACTTC. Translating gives CATSRESTGGGETQYF.

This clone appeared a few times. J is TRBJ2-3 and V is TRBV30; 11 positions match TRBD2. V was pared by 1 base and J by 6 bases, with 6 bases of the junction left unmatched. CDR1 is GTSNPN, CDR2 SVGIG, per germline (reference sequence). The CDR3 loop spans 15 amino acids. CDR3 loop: CAWSAGLAGGDTQYF. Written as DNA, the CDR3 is TGTGCCTGGAGTGCGGGATTAGCGGGGGGGGATACGCAGTATTTT. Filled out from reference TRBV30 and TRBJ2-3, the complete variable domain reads SQTIHQWPATLVQPVGSPLSLECTVEGTSNPNLYWYRQAAGRGLQLLFYSVGIGQISSEVPQNLSASRPQDRQFILSSKKLLLSDSGFYLCAWSAGLAGGDTQYFGPGTRLTVL.

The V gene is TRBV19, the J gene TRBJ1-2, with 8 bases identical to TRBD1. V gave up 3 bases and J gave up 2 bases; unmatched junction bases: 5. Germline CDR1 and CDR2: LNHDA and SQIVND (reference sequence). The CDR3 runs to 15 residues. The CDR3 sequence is CASSMRQGPNYGYTF. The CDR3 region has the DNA TGTGCCAGTAGTATGAGACAGGGGCCCAACTATGGCTACACCTTC.

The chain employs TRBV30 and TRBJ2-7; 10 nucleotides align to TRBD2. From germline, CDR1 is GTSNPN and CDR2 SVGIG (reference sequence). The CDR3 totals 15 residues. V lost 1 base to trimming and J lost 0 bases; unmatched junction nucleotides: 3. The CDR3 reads CAWSALAGDSYEQYF. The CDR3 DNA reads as TGTGCCTGGAGTGCTCTAGCGGGGGACTCCTACGAGCAGTACTTC.

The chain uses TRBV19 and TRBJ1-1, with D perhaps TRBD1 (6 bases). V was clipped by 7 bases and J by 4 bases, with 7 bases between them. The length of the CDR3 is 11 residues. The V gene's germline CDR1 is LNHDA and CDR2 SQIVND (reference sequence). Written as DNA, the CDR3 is TGTGCCAGTAAAGGGGGCACTGAAGCTTTCTTT. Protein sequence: CASKGGTEAFF.

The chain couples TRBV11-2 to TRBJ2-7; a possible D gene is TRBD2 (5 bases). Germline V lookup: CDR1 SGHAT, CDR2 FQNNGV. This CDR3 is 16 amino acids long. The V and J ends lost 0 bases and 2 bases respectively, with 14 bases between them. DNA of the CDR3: TGTGCCAGCAGCTTAGATTTGGGAGTAGGACCCTACGAGCAGTACTTC. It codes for CASSLDLGVGPYEQYF.

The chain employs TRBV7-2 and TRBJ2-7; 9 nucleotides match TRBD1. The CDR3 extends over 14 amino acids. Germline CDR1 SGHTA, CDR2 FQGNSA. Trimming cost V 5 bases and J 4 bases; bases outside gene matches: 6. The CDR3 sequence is CASSPTGGGYEQYF. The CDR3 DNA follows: TGTGCCAGCAGCCCGACAGGGGGGGGATACGAGCAGTACTTC.

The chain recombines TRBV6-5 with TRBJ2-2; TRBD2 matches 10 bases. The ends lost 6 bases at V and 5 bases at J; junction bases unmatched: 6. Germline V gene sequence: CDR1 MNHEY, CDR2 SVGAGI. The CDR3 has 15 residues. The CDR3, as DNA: TGTGCCAGCAGCCCCTTTAGCGGGGGGACCGGGGAGCTGTTTTTT. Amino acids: CASSPFSGGTGELFF.

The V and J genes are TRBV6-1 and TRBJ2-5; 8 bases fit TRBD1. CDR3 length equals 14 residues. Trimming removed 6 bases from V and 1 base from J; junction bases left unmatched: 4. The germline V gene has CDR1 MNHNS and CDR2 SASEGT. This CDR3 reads CASSRTGFQETQYF. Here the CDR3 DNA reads TGTGCCAGCAGCCGGACAGGGTTCCAAGAGACCCAGTACTTC.

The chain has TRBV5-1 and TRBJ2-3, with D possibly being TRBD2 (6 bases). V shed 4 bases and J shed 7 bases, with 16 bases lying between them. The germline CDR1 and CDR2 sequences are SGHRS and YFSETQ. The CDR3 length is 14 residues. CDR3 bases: TGCGCCAGCAGCACCGTGGCCACTAGCAATACGCAGTATTTT. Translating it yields CASSTVATSNTQYF.

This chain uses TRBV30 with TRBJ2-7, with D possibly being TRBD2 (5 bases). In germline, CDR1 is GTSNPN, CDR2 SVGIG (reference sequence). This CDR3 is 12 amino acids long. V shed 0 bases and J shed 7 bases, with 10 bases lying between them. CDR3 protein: CAWSVDYGEQYF. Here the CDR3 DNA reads TGTGCCTGGAGTGTAGACTATGGGGAGCAGTACTTC.

CDR3 sequence (DNA): TGCAGCGTTGGGGGGCAGGGGGATTCCTACGAGCAGTACTTC. Its translation: CSVGGQGDSYEQYF. J is TRBJ2-7 and V is TRBV29-1; the match to TRBD1 covers 7 bases. The CDR3 has 14 residues. The germline V gene encodes CDR1 SQVTM and CDR2 ANQGSEA. Trimming took 4 bases from V and 1 from J; bases not matched to a gene: 7.